These 21 T cell receptor beta chains came from one sample sequenced in a study of tumor-infiltrating lymphocytes in primary liver carcinoma. The authors made TCR beta cDNA from 450 to 600 ng total RNA with a constant-region primer. Employing slightly modified ARM-PCR, three nested multiplex PCR rounds were run, and these gave rise to the TCR beta libraries. The two initial PCR rounds, nine to eleven cycles each, used TRBV1-TRBV30 forward and C-beta reverse primers. Each CDR3 protein gets one entry after TCRdb re-called the multiplex PCR reads with MiXCR. The table lists approximately 120,000 distinct CDR3 sequences, 64% of them singletons. Unsorted bulk tissue (20-30 mg) underwent RNA and DNA co-extraction. Input material: liver tumor tissue from sampling region 3. Subset here: tumor region T3, left-lateral pole. Every receptor here comes from a woman between 55 and 75 years old with primary liver carcinoma and hepatitis B virus infection.

With regard to this clonotype: A junction end diverges from the germline sequence, so it may reflect a read error. The chain is built from TRBV6-5 and TRBJ1-2; tentative D call: TRBD1 (6 bases). Germline loops: CDR1 MNHEY, CDR2 SVGAGI. This CDR3 comprises 14 residues. The CDR3 region is CARSYQVRGCGYTF. The CDR3, as DNA: TGTGCCAGGAGTTACCAAGTCAGGGGATGTGGATACACCTTC.

Remarks on this clonotype: The germline gene is not matched at one end of the junction; a read error may be the cause. The rearrangement links TRBV14 to TRBJ1-5, with D perhaps matching TRBD1 (6 bases). Germline values: CDR1 SGHDN, CDR2 FVKESK. The CDR3 length is 13 residues. The CDR3 spells CARSQAGDQPQHF. In nucleotides, the CDR3 is TGTGCCAGAAGCCAAGCAGGGGATCAGCCCCAGCATTTT.

Comment on this clonotype: It may be a read error: a sequence one base away is much more abundant. The chain employs TRBV14 and TRBJ2-3; D might be TRBD2 (6 bases). V was clipped by 7 bases and J by 4 bases, with 12 bases between them. The CDR3 extends over 13 amino acids. Per the germline V gene, CDR1 is SGHDN and CDR2 is FVKESK. CDR3 region: CASNLGSADTQYF. The CDR3 bases are TGTGCCAGCAACCTCGGGAGCGCAGATACGCAGTATTTT.

This sequence joins TRBV10-3 and TRBJ2-6; D is unclear. This CDR3 region has 18 residues. The V end was cut by 7 bases, the J end by 2 bases, with 21 bases between. CDR1 is ENHRY, CDR2 SYGVKD, per germline. The CDR3 loop is CAIKVDEQSPPGANVLTF. CDR3 DNA sequence: TGTGCCATCAAAGTCGATGAACAGTCCCCTCCTGGGGCCAACGTCCTGACTTTC.

This clonotype was seen at least ten times. The chain couples TRBV4-2 to TRBJ2-7, with TRBD2 identical over 13 bases. The CDR3 extends over 15 amino acids. V was pared by 4 bases and J by 2 bases, with 2 bases of the junction left unmatched. Germline V gene lookup returns CDR1 LGHNA and CDR2 YNFKEQ. In nucleotides, the CDR3 is TGTGCCAGCAGCCTTGGACTAGCGGGAGCCTACGAGCAGTACTTC. Translating gives CASSLGLAGAYEQYF.

This clonotype was recorded many times. The DNA of the CDR3 is TGCGCCAGCAGCCAACCGACAGGGGGGAGCAATCAGCCCCAGCATTTT. Translating gives CASSQPTGGSNQPQHF. V and J are TRBV4-1 and TRBJ1-5; the match to TRBD1 covers 9 bases. The trim removed 2 bases at V and 1 base at J, leaving 3 bases unmatched. There are 16 residues in the CDR3. CDR1 and CDR2 from the germline V gene are MGHRA and YSYEKL.

On this clonotype: This may come from a read error, since a much larger clone is one base off. The gene calls are TRBV10-3 and TRBJ2-3; 7 nucleotides agree with TRBD1. Germline loops: CDR1 ENHRY, CDR2 SYGVKD. V was pared by 8 bases and J by 1 base, with 6 bases of the junction left unmatched. CDR3 length equals 14 residues. For the CDR3, the DNA is TGTGCCATCCGACAGGGCACACGCACAGATACGCAGTATTTT. Amino acid sequence: CAIRQGTRTDTQYF.

A remark on this clonotype: Germline is not matched at one junction end, which may reflect a read error. The chain combines TRBV11-2 with TRBJ2-3; 7 nucleotides agree with TRBD2. Germline CDR1 reads SGHAT; CDR2 reads FQNNGV. CDR3 length equals 17 residues. The CDR3 sequence is CVSGLRGLTYTSDTQYF. In nucleotides, the CDR3 is TGTGTCAGCGGCTTAAGGGGACTAACGTACACGTCAGATACGCAGTATTTT.

The chain couples TRBV6-2 or TRBV6-3 to TRBJ1-1; D is possibly TRBD1 (6 bases). From germline, CDR1 is MNHEY and CDR2 SVGEGT. The CDR3 runs 15 residues. V was shortened by 7 bases and J by 4 bases, with 19 bases between the two germline ends. CDR3 loop: CASNPWDGGLTEAFF. The CDR3 bases are TGTGCCAGCAATCCCTGGGACGGGGGGCTCACTGAAGCTTTCTTT.

A note on this clonotype: The conserved phenylalanine or tryptophan normally closing the CDR3 is absent here, so this likely arose from a read error. V is TRBV11-2 and J is TRBJ2-3, with D unclear. Trimming took 7 bases from V and 1 from J, leaving 12 bases between them. The CDR3 runs 14 residues. Germline V gene data show CDR1 as SGHAT and CDR2 as FQNNGV. Here the CDR3 DNA reads TGTGCCAGCAAACCGGAACTGCGCACAGATACGCAGTATCTT. It yields the protein CASKPELRTDTQYL.

A word on this clonotype: An end of the junction differs from the germline gene, which may be a read error. The J gene is TRBJ1-1, the V gene TRBV6-2 or TRBV6-3, with no clear D. The CDR3 spans 13 residues. Germline CDR1 MNHEY, CDR2 SVGEGT. The CDR3 region has the DNA TGTGCAAGCAGTTACCGGGAGAACGCTGAAGCTTTCTTT. This encodes CASSYRENAEAFF.

This chain connects TRBV6-5 to TRBJ2-7; D uncertain. This CDR3 comprises 12 residues. The germline CDR1 and CDR2 sequences are MNHEY and SVGAGI. CDR3 in amino acids: CVSTGWRYEQYF. CDR3 nucleotide sequence: TGTGTAAGCACGGGTTGGCGCTACGAGCAGTACTTC.

As for this clonotype: One base away lies a much larger clone, so this may be a sequencing read error. V is TRBV6-7 and J is TRBJ2-7; TRBD2 might be the D (5 bases). TRBV6-7 is reported as an ORF; its role is uncertain. The CDR3 has 11 residues. The CDR3 sequence is CARSWNGEQHF. CDR3 DNA: TGTGCCCGCTCATGGAATGGGGAGCAGCACTTC.

This clonotype has a count of ten or more. The V and J genes are TRBV12-3 or TRBV12-4 and TRBJ1-6, with D maybe TRBD1 (6 bases). The V gene lost 3 bases and the J gene lost 7 bases, with 10 bases spanning the gap. This CDR3 has 14 residues. The CDR3 sequence: CASSFGQKNSPLHF. CDR3 bases: TGTGCCAGCAGTTTTGGACAGAAGAATTCACCCCTCCACTTT.

The rearrangement links TRBV11-3 to TRBJ2-2; D assignment may be TRBD1 or TRBD2 (6 bases each). V was cut by 7 bases and J by 14 bases, with 32 bases left in between. The germline V gene encodes CDR1 SGHNT and CDR2 YENEEA. The CDR3 sequence is 17 residues long. In DNA form, the CDR3 reads TGTGCCAGCACCCACGGGGGCAGGACCTTGAGCACCGTGGAACTGTTTTTT. It codes for CASTHGGRTLSTVELFF.

Note on this clonotype: Sequence at one end of the junction differs from germline and may be a read error. CDR3 nucleotides: TGTGCCGGCAGTCGTCGACTAGTGGAAAACACCAGGGAGCTGTTTTTC. Translation: CAGSRRLVENTRELFF. V usage is TRBV11-2 and J usage is TRBJ2-2, with a tentative D call TRBD2 (6 bases). The germline gives CDR1 SGHAT, CDR2 FQNNGV. This CDR3 contains 16 residues.

In the case of this clonotype: At one end the junction does not follow the germline gene, possibly because of a read error. The rearrangement joins TRBV4-1 to TRBJ2-2; 10 nucleotides align to TRBD2. The CDR3 is 17 amino acids. The germline V gene encodes CDR1 MGHRA and CDR2 YSYEKL. This CDR3 reads CASSLEGSGRIDGELFF. The CDR3 coding sequence is TGCGCCAGCAGCCTTGAGGGTAGCGGGAGGATTGACGGGGAGTTGTTTTTT.

Remarks on this clonotype: An end of the junction differs from the germline gene, which may be a read error. This chain joins TRBV7-9 and TRBJ2-5; maybe TRBD2 (6 bases). The CDR3 is 13 amino acids. The germline CDR1 and CDR2 sequences are SEHNR and FQNEAQ (reference sequence). The CDR3 spells CASSASVIETLYF. The CDR3 DNA is TGTGCCAGCAGCGCTAGCGTAATAGAGACCCTGTACTTC.

In regard to this clonotype: A much larger clone differs by one base, so this may be a read error. This chain's CDR3 is CASSRKSGTSGGNKQFF. CDR3 bases: TGTGCCAGCAGCCGCAAGTCTGGGACTAGCGGGGGCAATAAGCAGTTCTTC. The chain links TRBV4-2 to TRBJ2-1; 14 nucleotides match TRBD2. The CDR3 is 17 residues long. The V gene's germline CDR1 is LGHNA and CDR2 YNFKEQ.

Notes on this clonotype: This may stem from a read error, because a much larger clone lies one nucleotide away. As DNA, the CDR3 is TGCGCCAACAGCCGAGACCGGACAGGGAACACTGAAGCTTTCTTT. This codes for CANSRDRTGNTEAFF. The chain joins TRBV4-1 to TRBJ1-1, with TRBD1 matching over 7 bases. Germline V lookup: CDR1 MGHRA, CDR2 YSYEKL. CDR3 length equals 15 residues.

Note on this clonotype: In this CDR3 the conserved last residue, phenylalanine or tryptophan, is missing, so a read error is likely. The chain employs TRBV11-3 and TRBJ2-7, with TRBD1 matching 7 bases. From germline, CDR1 is SGHNT and CDR2 YENEEA. This CDR3 comprises 15 residues. The V gene end was trimmed by 5 bases and the J gene end by 3 bases; junction bases not matched to a gene: 10. Here the CDR3 reads CASSPGTVGSYEQYL. CDR3 coding DNA: TGTGCCAGCAGCCCCGGGACAGTGGGCAGCTACGAGCAGTACTTA.